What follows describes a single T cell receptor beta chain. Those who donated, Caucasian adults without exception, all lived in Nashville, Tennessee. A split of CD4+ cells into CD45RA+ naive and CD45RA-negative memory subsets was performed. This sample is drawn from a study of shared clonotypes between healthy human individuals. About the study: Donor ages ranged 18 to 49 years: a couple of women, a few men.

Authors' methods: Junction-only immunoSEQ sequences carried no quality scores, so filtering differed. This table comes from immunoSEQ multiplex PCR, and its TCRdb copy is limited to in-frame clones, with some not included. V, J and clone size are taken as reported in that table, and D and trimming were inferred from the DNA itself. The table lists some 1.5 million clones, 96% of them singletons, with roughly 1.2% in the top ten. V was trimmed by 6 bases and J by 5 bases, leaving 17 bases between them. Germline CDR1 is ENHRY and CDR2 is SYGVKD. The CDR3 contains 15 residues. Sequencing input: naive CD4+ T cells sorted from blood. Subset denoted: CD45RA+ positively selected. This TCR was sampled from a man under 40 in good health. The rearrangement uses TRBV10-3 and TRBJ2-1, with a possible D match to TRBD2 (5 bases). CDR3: CAIRDTRAPHNEQFF. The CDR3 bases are TGTGCCATCAGAGATACTAGGGCCCCCCACAATGAGCAGTTCTTC.